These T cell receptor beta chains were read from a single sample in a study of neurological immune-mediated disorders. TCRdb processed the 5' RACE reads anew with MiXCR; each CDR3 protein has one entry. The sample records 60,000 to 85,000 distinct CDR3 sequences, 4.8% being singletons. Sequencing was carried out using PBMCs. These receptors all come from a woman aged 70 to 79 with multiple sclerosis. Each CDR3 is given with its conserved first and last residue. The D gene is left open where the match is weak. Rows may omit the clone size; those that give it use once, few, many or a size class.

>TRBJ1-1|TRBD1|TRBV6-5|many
CASSYSRGAEAFF
TGTGCCAGCAGTTATTCCAGGGGGGCTGAAGCTTTCTTT
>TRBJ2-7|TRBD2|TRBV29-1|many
CSVESVAGGPSYEQYF
TGCAGCGTTGAATCAGTTGCGGGAGGTCCTTCCTACGAGCAGTACTTC
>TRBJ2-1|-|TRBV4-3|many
CASSQGQRNSYNEQFF
TGCGCCAGCAGCCAAGGTCAGCGGAACTCCTACAATGAGCAGTTCTTC
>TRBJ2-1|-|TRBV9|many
CASSSPPTWEQFF
TGTGCCAGCAGTTCCCCCCCCACATGGGAGCAGTTCTTC
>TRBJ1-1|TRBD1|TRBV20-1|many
CSARGSGGRTEAFF
TGCAGTGCTAGGGGTTCAGGGGGTCGGACTGAAGCTTTCTTT
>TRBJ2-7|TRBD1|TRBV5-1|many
CASSRDRDTYEQYF
TGCGCCAGCAGCAGGGACAGGGACACCTACGAGCAGTACTTC
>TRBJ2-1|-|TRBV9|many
CASSVDPRNEQFF
TGTGCCAGCAGCGTAGACCCCAGGAATGAGCAGTTCTTC
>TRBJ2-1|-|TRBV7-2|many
CASSVGASYNEQFF
TGTGCCAGCAGCGTGGGGGCCTCCTACAATGAGCAGTTCTTC
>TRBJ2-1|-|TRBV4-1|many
CASSPSEGRRRGSEQFF
TGCGCCAGCAGCCCCTCAGAGGGACGTCGTAGGGGGAGTGAGCAGTTCTTC
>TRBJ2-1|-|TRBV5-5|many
CASSRRGLGEQFF
TGTGCCAGCAGCCGCCGGGGTCTGGGTGAGCAGTTCTTC
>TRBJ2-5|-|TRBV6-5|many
CASSYTGSQETQYF
TGTGCCAGCAGTTATACAGGGTCACAAGAGACCCAGTACTTC
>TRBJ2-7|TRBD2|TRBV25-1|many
CASSEHPPSGTSGTYEQYF
TGTGCCAGCAGTGAACACCCCCCGTCAGGGACTAGCGGGACCTACGAGCAGTACTTC
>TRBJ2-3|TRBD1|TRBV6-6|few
CASSRDRVGTDTQYF
TGTGCCAGCAGTCGGGACAGGGTGGGGACAGATACGCAGTATTTT
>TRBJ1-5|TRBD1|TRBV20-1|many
CSARDNRGQGWGNQPQHF
TGCAGTGCTAGAGATAATCGTGGACAGGGTTGGGGCAATCAGCCCCAGCATTTT
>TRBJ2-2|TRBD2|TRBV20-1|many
CSALRTSGLSGELFF
TGCAGTGCTCTGAGGACTAGCGGATTGTCCGGGGAGCTGTTTTTT
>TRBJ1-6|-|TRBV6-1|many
CASMGNALGNSPLHF
TGTGCCAGCATGGGAAACGCTCTCGGTAATTCACCCCTCCACTTT
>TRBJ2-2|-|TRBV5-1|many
CASSPRPTEPGELFF
TGCGCCAGCAGCCCCCGCCCCACCGAGCCCGGGGAGCTGTTTTTT
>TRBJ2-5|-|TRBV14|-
CASSPGSAQYF
TGTGCCAGCAGCCCCGGTAGTGCCCAGTACTTC
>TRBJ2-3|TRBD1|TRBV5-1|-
CASSYRQGGYTDTQYF
TGCGCCAGCAGCTACCGACAGGGGGGTTACACAGATACGCAGTATTTT
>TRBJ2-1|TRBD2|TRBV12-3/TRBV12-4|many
CASRGGTSGNEQFF
TGTGCCAGCAGGGGAGGGACTAGCGGCAATGAGCAGTTCTTC
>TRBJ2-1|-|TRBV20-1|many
CSAPGSSYNEQFF
TGCAGTGCCCCGGGCAGCTCCTACAATGAGCAGTTCTTC
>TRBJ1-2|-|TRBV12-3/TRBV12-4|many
CASSLFTRDLGYGYTF
TGTGCCAGCAGTTTATTCACCAGGGACCTTGGGTATGGCTACACCTTC
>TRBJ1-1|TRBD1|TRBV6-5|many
CASSSYRGGDTEAFF
TGTGCCAGCAGTTCCTACAGGGGAGGAGACACTGAAGCTTTCTTT
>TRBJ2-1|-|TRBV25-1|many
CASSAGGPYNEQFF
TGTGCCAGCAGTGCTGGCGGGCCCTACAATGAGCAGTTCTTC
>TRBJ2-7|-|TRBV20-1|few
CSARSLRPEQYF
TGCAGTGCTAGATCCCTTCGACCCGAGCAGTACTTC
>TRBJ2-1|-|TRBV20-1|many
CSARDLMAEYNEQFF
TGCAGTGCTAGAGATCTAATGGCGGAGTACAATGAGCAGTTCTTC
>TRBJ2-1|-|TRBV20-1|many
CSASGSNNEQFF
TGCAGTGCTAGCGGGAGTAACAATGAGCAGTTCTTC
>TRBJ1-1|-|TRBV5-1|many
CASSLAGLGTEAFF
TGCGCCAGCAGCTTGGCTGGGTTGGGTACTGAAGCTTTCTTT
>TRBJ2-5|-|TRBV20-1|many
CSARGAKETQYF
TGCAGTGCTCGGGGGGCTAAGGAGACCCAGTACTTC
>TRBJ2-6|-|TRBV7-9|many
CASLQTSGANVLTF
TGTGCCAGCCTGCAGACCTCTGGGGCCAACGTCCTGACTTTC
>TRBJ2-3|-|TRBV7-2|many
CASSRSWPTDTQYF
TGTGCCAGCAGCCGCTCTTGGCCCACAGATACGCAGTATTTT
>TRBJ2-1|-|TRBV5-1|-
CASSFGDNYNEQFF
TGCGCCAGCAGCTTTGGAGACAACTACAATGAGCAGTTCTTC